These 16 T cell receptor beta chains originate from one sample sequenced in a study of T cells after yellow fever vaccination (dated by TCRdb to the late 2010s). Reading the label with the study, this specimen's treatment or condition is: live attenuated yellow fever vaccine strain. Library generation was performed with 5' RACE. The sequencer listed for this sample is Illumina HiSeq 2500. The public reads were reanalyzed by TCRdb: fastp trimming at Q25, MiXCR alignment, in-frame beta chains only. Entries that share a CDR3 protein sequence are merged under the most common genes and DNA. For this sample the table gives about 630,000 distinct CDR3 sequences, of which around 12% were detected only once. The top ten hold just under 15% of the sample. The source material was PBMCs, sampled on the day of the yellow fever booster vaccination. Receptors originate from a man aged 25 to 45 who received the YFV17D yellow fever vaccine.

The J gene is TRBJ2-3, the V gene TRBV29-1, with D possibly being TRBD1 or TRBD2 (6 bases each). V was trimmed by 6 bases and J by 10 bases, leaving 23 bases between them. The CDR3 consists of 14 residues. CDR1 is SQVTM and CDR2 is ANQGSEA in the germline V gene. The CDR3 nucleotides read TGCAGCGTCCTGCCGGGGGCTACCACTGCCGCGCAGTATTTT. This encodes CSVLPGATTAAQYF.

This clonotype was counted at least ten times. This chain connects TRBV5-1 to TRBJ1-1; TRBD1 matches at 8 bases. V shed 0 bases, J shed 5 bases, and the junction held 3 bases outside the gene matches. Germline V gives CDR1 SGHRS, CDR2 YFSETQ. The CDR3 spans 14 residues. The CDR3 bases are TGCGCCAGCAGCTTGGAACAGGGGGGGACTGAAGCTTTCTTT. Amino acid sequence: CASSLEQGGTEAFF.

The chain is built from TRBV5-1 and TRBJ2-2, with 9 bases aligning to TRBD2. Germline V lookup: CDR1 SGHRS, CDR2 YFSETQ. This CDR3 comprises 13 residues. V lost 8 bases and J lost 1; bases outside the gene matches: 0. The CDR3 protein is CASSGRNTGELFF. CDR3 DNA: TGCGCCAGTAGCGGGAGGAACACCGGGGAGCTGTTTTTT. The full variable domain, rest sourced from reference TRBV5-1 and TRBJ2-2, is KAGVTQTPRYLIKTRGQQVTLSCSPISGHRSVSWYQQTPGQGLQFLFEYFSETQRNKGNFPGRFSGRQFSNSRSEMNVSTLELGDSALYLCASSGRNTGELFFGEGSRLTVL.

This clonotype showed up just a few times. The chain is built from TRBV23-1 and TRBJ2-5, with 9 positions matching TRBD1. TRBV23-1 falls under the ORF class, with uncertain function. Trimming cost V 8 bases and J 5 bases; bases outside gene matches: 9. This CDR3 has 14 amino acids. The CDR3 bases are TGCGCCAGCGGACTCGGGACAGGGATGGAGACCCAGTACTTC. Its protein is CASGLGTGMETQYF.

At least ten counts were recorded for this clonotype. The chain recombines TRBV6-1 with TRBJ2-5; 10 bases line up with TRBD1. This CDR3 has 15 amino acids. Germline V gene lookup returns CDR1 MNHNS and CDR2 SASEGT. The J segment lost 4 bases and the V segment lost 6 bases, leaving 8 bases of the junction unmatched. The CDR3 nucleotides are TGTGCCAGCAGAGACCCGGGACAGGGGTCAGAGACCCAGTACTTC. It codes for CASRDPGQGSETQYF.

This clonotype was picked up a small number of times. The chain combines TRBV25-1 with TRBJ1-1, with 9 positions matching TRBD1. Per the germline V gene, CDR1 is MGHDK and CDR2 is SYGVNS. V lost 5 bases, J lost 4 bases, and 8 bases stayed unmatched. The CDR3 has 15 amino acids. The CDR3 sequence: CASSPQTGGGTEAFF. CDR3 nucleotide sequence: TGTGCCAGCAGTCCCCAGACAGGGGGAGGCACTGAAGCTTTCTTT.

This chain joins TRBV7-9 and TRBJ2-1; D perhaps matches TRBD2 (5 bases). Germline V gives CDR1 SEHNR, CDR2 FQNEAQ (reference sequence). The V gene lost 2 bases and the J gene lost 0 bases, with 14 bases spanning the gap. The CDR3 is 17 residues long. This CDR3 is CASSLWLAQSSYNEQFF. The CDR3, as DNA: TGTGCCAGCAGCTTATGGCTAGCCCAGAGCTCCTACAATGAGCAGTTCTTC.

J is TRBJ1-1 and V is TRBV6-1; 9 bases match TRBD1. This CDR3 is 15 amino acids long. The germline V gene has CDR1 MNHNS and CDR2 SASEGT. Losses at the gene ends were 6 bases for V and 2 bases for J; bases not matched to a gene: 7. CDR3 protein: CASRIRDRENTEAFF. For the CDR3, the DNA is TGTGCCAGCAGGATCCGGGACAGGGAAAACACTGAAGCTTTCTTT.

The sample holds a few counts of this clonotype. The gene calls are TRBV5-1 and TRBJ1-4, with D unclear. Germline CDR1 SGHRS, CDR2 YFSETQ. The CDR3 length is 15 residues. Trimming stripped 5 bases from V and 0 bases from J, with 11 bases between. For the CDR3, the DNA is TGCGCCAGCAGGCTCAATGGGGCAACTAATGAAAAACTGTTTTTT. Translating gives CASRLNGATNEKLFF.

This clonotype was found many times. The chain joins TRBV7-2 to TRBJ2-7; D perhaps matches TRBD1 (6 bases). Trimming cost V 1 base and J 2 bases, with 15 bases left between them. Germline values: CDR1 SGHTA, CDR2 FQGNSA. The CDR3 has 16 amino acids. For the CDR3, the DNA is TGTGCCAGCAGCTTAGTTTTCGACAGGACCACCTACGAGCAGTACTTC. Residues: CASSLVFDRTTYEQYF. Full variable domain (missing parts from reference TRBV7-2 and TRBJ2-7): GAGVSQSPSNKVTEKGKDVELRCDPISGHTALYWYRQSLGQGLEFLIYFQGNSAPDKSGLPSDRFSAERTGGSVSTLTIQRTQQEDSAVYLCASSLVFDRTTYEQYFGPGTRLTVT.

This clonotype has a handful of counts. V is TRBV20-1 and J is TRBJ2-5; TRBD2 matches 9 bases. CDR3 length: 13 residues. The germline CDR1 and CDR2 sequences are DFQATT and SNEGSKA (reference sequence). With 7 bases clipped from V and 3 bases from J, the junction kept 6 bases outside the gene matches. Here the CDR3 DNA reads TGCAGTGGTGCGGGAGGGCCAGAAGAGACCCAGTACTTC. It codes for CSGAGGPEETQYF.

This clonotype has at least ten counts. The rearrangement uses TRBV25-1 and TRBJ2-2; no clear D. CDR1 and CDR2 (germline): MGHDK, SYGVNS. V lost 5 bases to trimming and J lost 1 base, with 5 bases between them. The CDR3 length is 13 residues. CDR3 nucleotide sequence: TGTGCCAGCAGTTACGGGAACACCGGGGAGCTGTTTTTT. This encodes CASSYGNTGELFF.

This clonotype was seen more than once but under ten times. This chain links TRBV19 with TRBJ2-1; D perhaps matches TRBD2 (6 bases). The CDR3 covers 14 residues. The germline V gene encodes CDR1 LNHDA and CDR2 SQIVND (reference sequence). V was shortened by 5 bases and J by 6 bases, with 14 bases between the two germline ends. CDR3 region: CASSPKGLTNEQFF. In nucleotides, the CDR3 is TGTGCCAGTAGTCCAAAGGGACTCACCAATGAGCAGTTCTTC.

In its sample, this clonotype was seen many times. The genes are TRBV5-1 and TRBJ1-1; D may be TRBD1 (5 bases). V was pared by 4 bases and J by 4 bases, with 14 bases between. The CDR3 sequence is 14 residues long. Per the germline V gene, CDR1 is SGHRS and CDR2 is YFSETQ. The CDR3 spells CASSPRGGGTEAFF. CDR3 coding DNA: TGCGCCAGCAGCCCCCGCGGGGGGGGCACTGAAGCTTTCTTT.

This clonotype came up a few times. The chain's CDR3 is CASSSGRLDYNEQFF. DNA of the CDR3: TGTGCCAGCAGCTCCGGGCGGCTAGACTACAATGAGCAGTTCTTC. This rearrangement joins TRBV7-2 to TRBJ2-1; D not certain. Trimming took off 4 bases at V and 3 bases at J, with 13 bases between the two ends. The CDR3 length is 15 residues. The germline gives CDR1 SGHTA, CDR2 FQGNSA.

This clonotype has more than one count but fewer than ten. This sequence joins TRBV20-1 and TRBJ2-1; 8 nucleotides match TRBD2. V was clipped by 6 bases and J by 8 bases; unmatched bases: 15. The CDR3 has 15 residues. From germline, CDR1 is DFQATT and CDR2 SNEGSKA (reference sequence). The CDR3 protein is CSANPPREGPYEQFF. CDR3 bases: TGCAGTGCCAACCCCCCCCGGGAGGGCCCCTATGAGCAGTTCTTC.